A single sample is the source of the 17 T cell receptor beta chains below, sequenced in a study of blood T cell repertoires in COVID-19 (TCRdb year 2020). Libraries were made using the immunoSEQ multiplex PCR assay. Sourced from immuneACCESS, this table was stored by TCRdb with only in-frame sequences that have V and J called. A share of the clones is absent; for the studies checked, an unresolved V gene accounts for under half, and the remainder has no known explanation. This sample lists fewer than 200,000 clones; 85% to 90% were detected once. 9.5% to 15% of the sample lies in the top ten. The specimen was peripheral blood. The receptors stem from a woman aged 70 to 79 with COVID-19, enrolled during active disease.

The J gene is TRBJ1-1, the V gene TRBV5-1; D is unclear. V lost 2 bases and J lost 0, with 8 bases in between. The CDR3 has 14 amino acids. Germline V gene data show CDR1 as SGHRS and CDR2 as YFSETQ. The DNA for the CDR3 is TGCGCCAGCAGCTTCGGAGGGATGAACACTGAAGCTTTCTTT. Translation: CASSFGGMNTEAFF.

The V and J genes are TRBV4-3 and TRBJ2-3; TRBD2 agrees at 10 bases. This CDR3 has 17 amino acids. CDR1 is LGHNA, CDR2 YSLEER, per germline. J was trimmed by 2 bases and V by 0 bases; bases with no gene match: 5. The CDR3 nucleotides read TGCGCCAGCAGCCAAGATGACACTAGCGGGGACACAGATACGCAGTATTTT. Protein sequence: CASSQDDTSGDTDTQYF.

The chain joins TRBV6-5 to TRBJ1-5; 8 bases are a match to TRBD1. This CDR3 has 14 residues. Germline CDR1 MNHEY, CDR2 SVGAGI. V dropped 6 bases and J dropped 2; count of bases not matched to a gene: 3. The CDR3 here is CASRQGQGNQPQHF. DNA of the CDR3: TGTGCCAGCAGACAGGGACAGGGCAATCAGCCCCAGCATTTT.

J is TRBJ2-1 and V is TRBV7-2, with a weak D call TRBD2 (5 bases). Germline V gene sequence: CDR1 SGHTA, CDR2 FQGNSA. Trimming pared 6 bases from V and 0 bases from J, leaving 12 bases between. This CDR3 region has 15 residues. For the CDR3, the DNA is TGTGCCAGCAGTTTGGACTTCAGCTCCTACAATGAGCAGTTCTTC. Its translation is CASSLDFSSYNEQFF.

This rearrangement joins TRBV7-2 to TRBJ1-5; a weak D match, TRBD1 (6 bases). Germline CDR1 SGHTA, CDR2 FQGNSA. The CDR3 has 15 residues. The V end lost 1 base, the J end lost 5 bases, and 12 bases lay between the germline ends. In DNA form, the CDR3 reads TGTGCCAGCAGCTTAGGTGGGACAAAATATCAGCCCCAGCATTTT. Its translation: CASSLGGTKYQPQHF.

The chain combines TRBV30 with TRBJ1-1; D is uncertain. Germline assignment: CDR1 GTSNPN and CDR2 SVGIG (reference sequence). Deletions cut 2 bases from V and 11 bases from J, with 15 bases between. This CDR3 is 12 amino acids long. CDR3 protein: CAWSTELPRAFF. CDR3 in DNA: TGTGCCTGGAGTACCGAACTCCCCCGGGCTTTCTTT. The variable domain in full, completed from reference TRBV30 and TRBJ1-1, reads SQTIHQWPATLVQPVGSPLSLECTVEGTSNPNLYWYRQAAGRGLQLLFYSVGIGQISSEVPQNLSASRPQDRQFILSSKKLLLSDSGFYLCAWSTELPRAFFGQGTRLTVV.

The rearrangement links TRBV28 to TRBJ2-7; 9 nucleotides agree with TRBD2. CDR1 is MDHEN, CDR2 SYDVKM, per germline. The CDR3 is 13 amino acids. The V gene end was trimmed by 5 bases and the J gene end by 1 base; junction bases not matched to a gene: 0. CDR3 sequence (DNA): TGTGCCAGCAGTCTAGCGGGGTCCTACGAGCAGTACTTC. As protein: CASSLAGSYEQYF.

The chain couples TRBV30 to TRBJ1-1; D gene ambiguous. There are 9 residues in the CDR3. From germline, CDR1 is GTSNPN and CDR2 SVGIG (reference sequence). Trimming removed 5 bases from V and 8 bases from J, with 6 bases in between. The CDR3 is CAWGREAFF. CDR3 sequence (DNA): TGTGCCTGGGGGCGAGAAGCTTTCTTT.

The V call is TRBV11-1, the J call TRBJ1-2, with unresolved D. Germline CDR1 is SGHAT and CDR2 is FQDESV (reference sequence). This CDR3 comprises 13 residues. V dropped 3 bases and J dropped 4 bases, with 9 bases sitting between them. The CDR3 spells CASSFPGSYGYTF. In nucleotides, the CDR3 is TGTGCCAGCAGCTTCCCTGGTAGCTATGGCTACACCTTC.

The CDR3 region has the DNA TGCAGCGGAGGAATTTCTGTTGGCAGGGGTGGTGAAGCTTTCTTT. Translated: CSGGISVGRGGEAFF. The rearrangement joins TRBV29-1 to TRBJ1-1, with D possibly matching TRBD1 (6 bases). The ends were cut back, 7 bases at V and 7 bases at J, with 25 bases in the middle. Per germline, CDR1 SQVTM and CDR2 ANQGSEA. This CDR3 contains 15 residues. Combining the CDR3 with reference TRBV29-1 and TRBJ1-1 gives the whole variable domain SAVISQKPSRDICQRGTSLTIQCQVDSQVTMMFWYRQQPGQSLTLIATANQGSEATYESGFVIDKFPISRPNLTFSTLTVSNMSPEDSSIYLCSGGISVGRGGEAFFGQGTRLTVV.

The chain carries TRBV11-3 and TRBJ2-5, with 7 bases matching TRBD2. The CDR3 covers 15 residues. V was pared by 0 bases and J by 4 bases, with 5 bases of the junction left unmatched. Germline values: CDR1 SGHNT, CDR2 YENEEA. The CDR3 DNA sequence: TGTGCCAGCAGCTTAGAGGGAGGGAGTCGAGAGACCCAGTACTTC. Its protein product is CASSLEGGSRETQYF.

The chain carries TRBV11-2 and TRBJ1-1; possibly TRBD1 for D (6 bases). There are 15 residues in the CDR3. CDR1 SGHAT and CDR2 FQNNGV come from the germline V gene. V shed 4 bases and J shed 4 bases, with 16 bases lying between them. The CDR3 here is CASSSQTGSTTEAFF. The CDR3 nucleotides read TGTGCCAGCAGCTCCCAGACAGGTAGTACCACTGAAGCTTTCTTT.

This chain connects TRBV28 to TRBJ2-3; possible D gene TRBD1, 6 bases. This CDR3 is 15 amino acids long. V dropped 1 base and J dropped 1 base, with 9 bases sitting between them. Germline assignment: CDR1 MDHEN and CDR2 SYDVKM. As DNA, the CDR3 is TGTGCCAGCAGTTTATTTCCAGGGGGCACAGATACGCAGTATTTT. Its translation is CASSLFPGGTDTQYF.

CDR3 nucleotide sequence: TGCGCCAGCAGCTTGGATGGGCTGAACGAAAAACTGTTTTTT. It yields the protein CASSLDGLNEKLFF. J is TRBJ1-4 and V is TRBV5-1; D is ambiguous. The CDR3 sequence is 14 residues long. Germline CDR1 reads SGHRS; CDR2 reads YFSETQ. V lost 0 bases to trimming and J lost 8 bases, with 11 bases between them.

This clone was detected only once. V usage is TRBV6-5 and J usage is TRBJ1-1; perhaps TRBD1 as D (6 bases). The germline V gene has CDR1 MNHEY and CDR2 SVGAGI. The CDR3 contains 15 residues. The ends were cut back, 5 bases at V and 0 bases at J, with 13 bases in the middle. The CDR3 bases are TGTGCCAGCAGTCGGCTACAGGGAATGAACACTGAAGCTTTCTTT. It yields the protein CASSRLQGMNTEAFF.

The rearrangement links TRBV2 to TRBJ1-1; TRBD1 might be the D (6 bases). Germline V gene lookup returns CDR1 SNHLY and CDR2 FYNNEI. V was cut by 6 bases and J by 11 bases, with 16 bases left in between. CDR3 length: 12 amino acids. CDR3 region: CASRQQGGRAFF. Written as DNA, the CDR3 is TGTGCCAGCAGACAACAGGGTGGAAGGGCTTTCTTT.

This clone was seen just once. V is TRBV3-1 (or the pseudogene TRBV3-2) and J is TRBJ2-7, with D tentatively TRBD1 (7 bases). The V end was cut by 3 bases, the J end by 4 bases, with 13 bases between. Germline V gene data show CDR1 as LGHDT and CDR2 as YNNKEL (reference sequence). The CDR3 contains 14 residues. The CDR3 sequence: CASSQGGQWYEQYF. In DNA, the CDR3 is TGTGCCAGCAGCCAGGGGGGACAGTGGTACGAGCAGTACTTC.